This T cell receptor (beta chain) was documented in a study of shared clonotypes between healthy human individuals. General study results and limits: Inspection by rarefaction showed sorted-subset sequencing to be incomplete despite large depth.

This clone has a handful of counts. Antigen: not known. Source study methods: ImmunoSEQ junction-only sequences lacked quality scores, so their filtering differed. TCRdb's table, derived via immunoSEQ multiplex PCR, lists solely in-frame clones and lacks some. The V and J calls and clone size are taken from that table; D and trimming were inferred from the DNA. Here the sample spans fewer than 130,000 clones, approximately 65% being singletons. The source material was memory CD8+ T cells sorted from blood. The subset was: CD45RO+ cells pooled with CCR7-negative TemRA cells. The clonotype was recovered from a woman in her 30s in good health.

The CDR3 nucleotides are TGTGCCAGCAGCTTAGAAGGACAGGGTAGTTACGAGCAGTACTTC. Encoded protein: CASSLEGQGSYEQYF. The V gene is TRBV13, the J gene TRBJ2-7, with 8 bases aligning to TRBD1. The CDR3 is made up of 15 amino acids. V lost 1 base, J lost 4 bases, and 6 bases stayed unmatched. Germline assignment: CDR1 PRHDT and CDR2 FYEKMQ (reference sequence).